A single sample gave rise to the 21 T cell receptor beta chains below, sequenced in a study of CD8 T cells in Susac syndrome. The RNA, about 0.45 to 1 ug, was put through reverse transcription using random hexamers. TCRdb reprocessed the immunoSEQ multiplex PCR reads with MiXCR, giving one entry per CDR3 protein. The sample comprises roughly 140,000 distinct CDR3 sequences, nearly 95% of which are singletons, and 0.27% rests with the top ten. Sequenced material: CD8+ T cells from PBMCs. The receptor source for this set is a human donor in good health.

The sample holds a few counts of this clonotype. V usage is TRBV7-9 and J usage is TRBJ1-5, with TRBD1 as a possible D gene (6 bases). V shed 6 bases and J shed 7 bases, with 13 bases lying between them. Germline CDR1 SEHNR, CDR2 FQNEAQ (reference sequence). The CDR3 totals 13 residues. Written as DNA, the CDR3 is TGTGCCAGCAGTCAAGGGGGAGGACAGCCCCAGCATTTT. Translating it yields CASSQGGGQPQHF.

V is TRBV14 and J is TRBJ2-1; no reliable D call. V was clipped by 1 base and J by 6 bases, with 7 bases between them. Germline CDR1 reads SGHDN; CDR2 reads FVKESK. CDR3 size: 13 residues. The CDR3 DNA follows: TGTGCCAGCAGCCAAGGTCGGGTCAATGAGCAGTTCTTC. Its protein is CASSQGRVNEQFF.

The chain has TRBV14 and TRBJ2-7, with D perhaps TRBD1 (5 bases). V shed 0 bases and J shed 0 bases, with 15 bases lying between them. CDR1 is SGHDN, CDR2 FVKESK, per germline. The CDR3 is 17 residues long. CDR3 sequence: CASSQDGRQTSSYEQYF. CDR3 coding DNA: TGTGCCAGCAGCCAAGATGGGCGACAGACGAGCTCCTACGAGCAGTACTTC.

This clonotype was seen just once. The chain links TRBV9 to TRBJ1-2, with 7 bases aligning to TRBD1. The germline gives CDR1 SGDLS, CDR2 YYNGEE. The CDR3 runs to 15 residues. V dropped 0 bases and J dropped 8; count of bases not matched to a gene: 10. The CDR3 protein is CASSVDGGGLYGYTF. The CDR3, as DNA: TGTGCCAGCAGCGTAGACGGAGGGGGCTTATACGGCTACACCTTC.

Details on this clonotype: One end of the junction does not line up with germline, which may come from a read error. The rearrangement joins TRBV29-1 to TRBJ2-2; D is perhaps TRBD1 (6 bases). The CDR3 length is 12 residues. Germline V gene lookup returns CDR1 SQVTM and CDR2 ANQGSEA. In DNA form, the CDR3 reads TGCAGCGCTACAGGGTCCACCGGGAAGCTGTTTTTT. Residues: CSATGSTGKLFF.

The chain combines TRBV30 with TRBJ1-2, with TRBD1 matching over 9 bases. The V gene end was trimmed by 2 bases and the J gene end by 4 bases; junction bases not matched to a gene: 5. Germline V gene data show CDR1 as GTSNPN and CDR2 as SVGIG (reference sequence). The CDR3 spans 14 residues. The CDR3 sequence: CAWSNRQGGYGYTF. DNA of the CDR3: TGTGCCTGGAGTAATCGACAGGGGGGCTATGGCTACACCTTC.

This chain joins TRBV30 and TRBJ2-7; possible D gene TRBD2, 5 bases. Germline V lookup: CDR1 GTSNPN, CDR2 SVGIG (reference sequence). The CDR3 is made up of 13 amino acids. The V end was cut by 4 bases, the J end by 3 bases, with 13 bases between. DNA for the CDR3: TGTGCCTGGACTGCCGGAGACTACTACGAGCAGTACTTC. Its protein is CAWTAGDYYEQYF.

The V call is TRBV15, the J call TRBJ2-7, with D uncertain. This CDR3 contains 11 residues. Deletions cut 5 bases from V and 4 bases from J, with 6 bases between. Germline V gene sequence: CDR1 LNHNV, CDR2 YYDKDF (reference sequence). The CDR3 is CATSDNYEQYF. The CDR3 DNA sequence: TGTGCCACCAGCGACAATTACGAGCAGTACTTC.

The chain links TRBV19 to TRBJ2-7; D is unclear. Germline CDR1 and CDR2: LNHDA and SQIVND (reference sequence). The CDR3 covers 13 residues. With 7 bases removed from V and 5 bases from J, the gap between germline ends came to 15 bases. CDR3 bases: TGTGCCAGTATGGAACAGCACCGTAACGAGCAGTACTTC. This codes for CASMEQHRNEQYF.

The V and J genes are TRBV15 and TRBJ1-5, with D uncertain. This CDR3 is built from 16 residues. The V gene lost 0 bases and the J gene lost 9 bases, with 18 bases spanning the gap. Germline CDR1 is LNHNV and CDR2 is YYDKDF (reference sequence). CDR3 in DNA: TGTGCCACCAGCAGAGATTTACGGACGGCAATCAGGCCCCAGCATTTT. Its protein product is CATSRDLRTAIRPQHF.

The chain joins TRBV4-1 to TRBJ1-1; D unclear. Germline CDR1 reads MGHRA; CDR2 reads YSYEKL. The CDR3 is made up of 12 amino acids. The V and J ends lost 0 bases and 11 bases respectively, with 10 bases between them. The CDR3 loop is CASSQDSFGAFF. In DNA, the CDR3 is TGCGCCAGCAGCCAAGACTCATTTGGGGCTTTCTTT.

The genes are TRBV27 and TRBJ1-2; 7 bases line up with TRBD1. The length of the CDR3 is 14 residues. Trimming took 1 base from V and 4 from J; bases not matched to a gene: 3. Germline V CDR1 and CDR2: MNHEY, SMNVEV (reference sequence). This CDR3 reads CASSLYGTAYGYTF. DNA for the CDR3: TGTGCCAGCAGTTTATATGGGACAGCCTATGGCTACACCTTC.

This clonotype was detected a few times. The rearrangement links TRBV12-3 or TRBV12-4 to TRBJ2-1; D uncertain. Trimming took off 1 base at V and 1 base at J, with 5 bases between the two ends. The CDR3 is made up of 14 amino acids. CDR3 in amino acids: CASSLGRSYNEQFF. The CDR3 DNA is TGTGCCAGCAGTTTAGGCAGGTCCTACAATGAGCAGTTCTTC.

The chain uses TRBV9 and TRBJ1-1, with TRBD1 as a possible D gene (6 bases). With 0 bases removed from V and 4 bases from J, the gap between germline ends came to 10 bases. Per the germline V gene, CDR1 is SGDLS and CDR2 is YYNGEE. This CDR3 has 14 residues. The CDR3 loop is CASSVGTGSTEAFF. DNA for the CDR3: TGTGCCAGCAGCGTAGGCACAGGGAGCACTGAAGCTTTCTTT.

The chain carries TRBV11-1 and TRBJ2-1; no clear D gene. Per germline, CDR1 SGHAT and CDR2 FQDESV (reference sequence). V shed 5 bases and J shed 5 bases, with 10 bases lying between them. The CDR3 spans 13 residues. In DNA form, the CDR3 reads TGTGCCAGCAGCATCGGCCAGGACAATGAGCAGTTCTTC. Residues: CASSIGQDNEQFF. Filled out from reference TRBV11-1 and TRBJ2-1, the complete variable domain reads EAEVAQSPRYKITEKSQAVAFWCDPISGHATLYWYRQILGQGPELLVQFQDESVVDDSQLPKDRFSAERLKGVDSTLKIQPAELGDSAMYLCASSIGQDNEQFFGPGTRLTVL.

This chain joins TRBV9 and TRBJ2-7; D perhaps matches TRBD2 (6 bases). Germline CDR1 SGDLS, CDR2 YYNGEE. V lost 1 base, J lost 4 bases, and 9 bases lay in between. This CDR3 contains 13 residues. CDR3 DNA: TGTGCCAGCAGCGTACCTAGCGAGTACGAGCAGTACTTC. Protein sequence: CASSVPSEYEQYF. Based on the CDR3 plus reference TRBV9 and TRBJ2-7, the full variable domain is DSGVTQTPKHLITATGQRVTLRCSPRSGDLSVYWYQQSLDQGLQFLIQYYNGEERAKGNILERFSAQQFPDLHSELNLSSLELGDSALYFCASSVPSEYEQYFGPGTRLTVT.

The chain uses TRBV5-4 and TRBJ2-2, with a weak D call TRBD2 (6 bases). Germline V lookup: CDR1 SGHNT, CDR2 YYREEE (reference sequence). V lost 3 bases and J 0 bases, leaving 9 bases between the germline ends. The CDR3 contains 15 residues. This chain's CDR3 is CASSYGGTNTGELFF. The CDR3 DNA reads TGTGCCAGCAGCTACGGGGGAACGAACACCGGGGAGCTGTTTTTT.

The V and J genes are TRBV30 and TRBJ2-1; 12 bases agree with TRBD2. The CDR3 spans 14 residues. Germline V lookup: CDR1 GTSNPN, CDR2 SVGIG (reference sequence). The V gene end was trimmed by 5 bases and the J gene end by 3 bases; junction bases not matched to a gene: 2. The CDR3 reads CAWELAGGYNEQFF. CDR3 coding DNA: TGTGCCTGGGAACTAGCGGGAGGCTACAATGAGCAGTTCTTC.

V gene TRBV7-6 combines with J gene TRBJ2-5; TRBD2 matches at 10 bases. V dropped 1 base and J dropped 5; count of bases not matched to a gene: 10. This CDR3 has 17 amino acids. The germline CDR1 and CDR2 sequences are SGHVS and FNYEAQ. CDR3 residues: CASSLGWTSGEGETQYF. In DNA, the CDR3 is TGTGCCAGCAGCTTAGGGTGGACTAGCGGAGAGGGGGAGACCCAGTACTTC.

V and J are TRBV19 and TRBJ1-1; D uncertain. The germline CDR1 and CDR2 sequences are LNHDA and SQIVND (reference sequence). The CDR3 totals 13 residues. The V and J ends lost 3 bases and 4 bases respectively, with 9 bases between them. The CDR3 region is CASSMRLSTEAFF. The CDR3 DNA reads as TGTGCCAGTAGTATGCGGTTGAGCACTGAAGCTTTCTTT.

The V gene is TRBV24-1, the J gene TRBJ2-1; D gene uncertain. V was clipped by 5 bases and J by 4 bases, with 8 bases between them. The germline CDR1 and CDR2 sequences are KGHDR and SFDVKD. CDR3 size: 13 residues. CDR3 in DNA: TGTGCCACCAGTGGGGTTAGGTACAATGAGCAGTTCTTC. Protein: CATSGVRYNEQFF.